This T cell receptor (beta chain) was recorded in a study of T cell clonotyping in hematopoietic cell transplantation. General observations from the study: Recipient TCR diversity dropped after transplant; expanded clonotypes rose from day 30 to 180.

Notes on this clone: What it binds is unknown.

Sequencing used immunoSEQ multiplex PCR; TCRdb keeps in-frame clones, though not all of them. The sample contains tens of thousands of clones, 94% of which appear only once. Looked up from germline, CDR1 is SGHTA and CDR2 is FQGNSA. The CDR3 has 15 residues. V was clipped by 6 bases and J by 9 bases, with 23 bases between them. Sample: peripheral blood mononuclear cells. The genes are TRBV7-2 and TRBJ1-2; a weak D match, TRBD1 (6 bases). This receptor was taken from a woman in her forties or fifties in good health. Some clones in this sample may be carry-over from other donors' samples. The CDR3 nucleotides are TGTGCCAGCAGTGAAGAACTCGCGGGGGCCCCCAGCTACACCTTC. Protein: CASSEELAGAPSYTF.